This TCR beta chain was identified in a study of T cell changes during pregnancy in multiple sclerosis. Data came from immunoSEQ multiplex PCR; TCRdb stores just in-frame clones and leaves some out. The profile shows 80,000 to 100,000 clones, 85% to 95% of them singletons. J lost 5 bases, V lost 6 bases, and 2 bases had no gene match. Per the germline V gene, CDR1 is MNHEY and CDR2 is SVGAGI. CDR3 length: 13 amino acids. The rearrangement joins TRBV6-5 to TRBJ1-5, with 9 positions matching TRBD1. Here the sequenced sample was peripheral blood, taken in the first trimester of pregnancy. This sequence was found in a female donor with multiple sclerosis, enrolled in a pregnancy study. The CDR3 reads CASRDRGYQPQHF. The CDR3 bases are TGTGCCAGCAGGGACAGGGGCTATCAGCCCCAGCATTTT.